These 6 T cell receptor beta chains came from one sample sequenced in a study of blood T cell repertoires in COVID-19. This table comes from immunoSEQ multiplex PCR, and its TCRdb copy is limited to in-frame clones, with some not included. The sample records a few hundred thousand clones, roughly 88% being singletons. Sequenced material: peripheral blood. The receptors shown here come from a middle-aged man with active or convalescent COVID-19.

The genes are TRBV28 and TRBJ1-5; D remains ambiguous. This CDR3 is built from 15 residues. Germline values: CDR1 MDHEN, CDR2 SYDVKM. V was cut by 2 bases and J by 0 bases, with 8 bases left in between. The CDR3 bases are TGTGCCAGCAGTTTAAAGAGGTCTAGCAATCAGCCCCAGCATTTT. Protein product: CASSLKRSSNQPQHF.

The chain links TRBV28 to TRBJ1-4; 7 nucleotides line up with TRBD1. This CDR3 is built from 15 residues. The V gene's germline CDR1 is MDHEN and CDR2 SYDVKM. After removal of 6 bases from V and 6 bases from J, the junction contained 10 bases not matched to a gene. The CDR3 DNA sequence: TGTGCCAGCAGGGGGGGCGGGACAGCCGATGAAAAACTGTTTTTT. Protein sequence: CASRGGGTADEKLFF.

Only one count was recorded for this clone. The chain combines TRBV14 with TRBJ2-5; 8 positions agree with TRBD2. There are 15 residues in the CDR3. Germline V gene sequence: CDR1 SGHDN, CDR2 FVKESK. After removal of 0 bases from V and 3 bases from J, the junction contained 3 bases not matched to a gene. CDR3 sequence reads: CASSQDPLAEETQYF. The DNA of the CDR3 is TGTGCCAGCAGCCAAGATCCACTAGCGGAAGAGACCCAGTACTTC.

The CDR3 DNA reads TGTGCCAGCAGTGAATTCGGACAGGGGGGAAATGAAAAACTGTTTTTT. This codes for CASSEFGQGGNEKLFF. This chain uses TRBV2 with TRBJ1-4; 10 bases fit TRBD1. The ends lost 2 bases at V and 5 bases at J; junction bases unmatched: 5. The CDR3 has 16 amino acids. Germline V gene sequence: CDR1 SNHLY, CDR2 FYNNEI.

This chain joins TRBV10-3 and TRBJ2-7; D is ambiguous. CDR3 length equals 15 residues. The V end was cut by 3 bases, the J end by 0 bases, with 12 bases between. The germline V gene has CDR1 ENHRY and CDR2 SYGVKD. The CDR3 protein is CAISDPGGPSYEQYF. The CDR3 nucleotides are TGTGCCATCAGTGACCCCGGCGGCCCCTCCTACGAGCAGTACTTC.

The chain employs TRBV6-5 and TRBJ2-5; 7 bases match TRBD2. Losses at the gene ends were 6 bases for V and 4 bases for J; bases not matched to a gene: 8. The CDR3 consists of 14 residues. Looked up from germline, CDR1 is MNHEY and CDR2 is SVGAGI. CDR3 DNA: TGTGCCAGCAGCTTTGATAGCGGGCGAGAGACCCAGTACTTC. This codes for CASSFDSGRETQYF.